A single sample gave rise to the 5 T cell receptor beta chains below, sequenced in a study of cytomegalovirus exposure and HLA in healthy donors. It was with 60 Vbeta and 13 Jbeta primers that the PCR ran. Profiling relied on immunoSEQ multiplex PCR, and the TCRdb table lists in-frame clones only, not all of them. The data contain 200,000 to 250,000 clones, 82% of them singletons. Sequencing was carried out using PBMCs. The source of these receptors is a woman aged 35 to 49 in good health and CMV-seropositive.

The CDR3: CASSVDPGPNTEAFF. CDR3 DNA sequence: TGTGCCAGCAGCGTAGATCCAGGCCCGAACACTGAAGCTTTCTTT. This chain links TRBV9 with TRBJ1-1; no definite D call. V was cut by 0 bases and J by 1 base, with 10 bases left in between. The CDR3 sequence is 15 residues long. From germline, CDR1 is SGDLS and CDR2 YYNGEE.

This chain joins TRBV2 and TRBJ2-3; 11 nucleotides agree with TRBD2. The CDR3 has 14 amino acids. Trimming cost V 6 bases and J 5 bases; bases outside gene matches: 4. CDR1 and CDR2 (germline): SNHLY, FYNNEI. The CDR3 sequence is CASRTGTSGDTQYF. CDR3 sequence (DNA): TGTGCCAGCAGGACCGGGACTAGCGGAGATACGCAGTATTTT.

The chain couples TRBV6-5 to TRBJ1-2, with a tentative D call TRBD1 (5 bases). Per germline, CDR1 MNHEY and CDR2 SVGAGI. The CDR3 covers 13 residues. The V and J ends lost 0 bases and 7 bases respectively, with 9 bases between them. The CDR3 loop is CASSYSRRGGYTF. CDR3 nucleotide sequence: TGTGCCAGCAGTTACTCGAGGAGGGGTGGCTACACCTTC.

V and J are TRBV5-1 and TRBJ1-5; D perhaps matches TRBD1 (6 bases). CDR3 length: 14 amino acids. Germline V CDR1 and CDR2: SGHRS, YFSETQ. V lost 9 bases, J lost 2 bases, and 15 bases lay in between. The CDR3 loop reads CANDPDSGNQPQHF. DNA of the CDR3: TGCGCCAACGATCCGGACAGTGGCAATCAGCCCCAGCATTTT. The variable domain in full, completed from reference TRBV5-1 and TRBJ1-5, reads KAGVTQTPRYLIKTRGQQVTLSCSPISGHRSVSWYQQTPGQGLQFLFEYFSETQRNKGNFPGRFSGRQFSNSRSEMNVSTLELGDSALYLCANDPDSGNQPQHFGDGTRLSIL.

The chain recombines TRBV19 with TRBJ2-1; 8 positions match TRBD2. CDR3 length: 15 amino acids. The germline V gene has CDR1 LNHDA and CDR2 SQIVND (reference sequence). V lost 6 bases, J lost 4 bases, and 8 bases stayed unmatched. CDR3 region: CASRDGGATYNEQFF. CDR3 DNA: TGTGCCAGTAGGGACGGGGGGGCCACGTACAATGAGCAGTTCTTC. Using reference TRBV19 and TRBJ2-1 for the parts outside the CDR3, the full variable domain is DGGITQSPKYLFRKEGQNVTLSCEQNLNHDAMYWYRQDPGQGLRLIYYSQIVNDFQKGDIAEGYSVSREKKESFPLTVTSAQKNPTAFYLCASRDGGATYNEQFFGPGTRLTVL.